Shown below are 16 T cell receptor beta chains from a single sample sequenced in a study of radiation and T cells in renal cell carcinoma. Stated time point: blood 4 weeks post-SBRT, at nephrectomy. Treatment denoted: 15 Gy SBRT to primary tumor, nephrectomy 4 weeks later. Only in-frame clones appear in the TCRdb table, and some are missing; sequencing was by immunoSEQ multiplex PCR. The sample consists of 90,000 to 100,000 clones, 84% of them appearing once. The sample in question was blood, obtained from a patient whose treatment included radiotherapy and nephrectomy. These receptors were collected from a man aged 55 to 69 with renal cell carcinoma.

This chain links TRBV18 with TRBJ2-7; 7 nucleotides line up with TRBD1. Germline V gene data show CDR1 as KGHSH and CDR2 as LQKENI. Trimming at V came to 6 bases and at J to 0 bases, leaving 2 bases not matched to a gene. The CDR3 extends over 13 amino acids. CDR3 sequence reads: CASSRDSSYEQYF. CDR3 DNA: TGTGCCAGCTCCCGGGACAGCTCCTACGAGCAGTACTTC.

DNA for the CDR3: TGTGCCAGCAGGGGGGACAGCTTGAATCAGCCCCAGCATTTT. This sequence encodes CASRGDSLNQPQHF. The V and J genes are TRBV2 and TRBJ1-5, with 7 bases fitting TRBD1. CDR1 and CDR2 from the germline V gene are SNHLY and FYNNEI. V trimming: 6 bases; J trimming: 4 bases; junction bases outside the gene matches: 6. The length of the CDR3 is 14 residues.

The genes are TRBV29-1 and TRBJ2-3; D remains unclear. Germline-derived CDR1 and CDR2 are SQVTM and ANQGSEA. The V end was cut by 6 bases, the J end by 1 base, with 11 bases between. The CDR3 is 13 amino acids. The CDR3 loop is CSVSRRGTDTQYF. The CDR3 DNA follows: TGCAGCGTATCGCGGAGAGGCACAGATACGCAGTATTTT.

The chain joins TRBV30 to TRBJ1-2; 7 bases agree with TRBD1. Per the germline V gene, CDR1 is GTSNPN and CDR2 is SVGIG (reference sequence). There are 14 residues in the CDR3. J was trimmed by 4 bases and V by 4 bases; bases with no gene match: 9. The CDR3 sequence is CAWIPGQNLYGYTF. The CDR3 DNA is TGTGCCTGGATCCCGGGACAGAACCTCTATGGCTACACCTTC.

This clone was seen a single time. The chain is built from TRBV4-1 and TRBJ1-4, with 8 bases aligning to TRBD1. V trimming: 0 bases; J trimming: 0 bases; junction bases outside the gene matches: 3. The CDR3 contains 17 residues. Germline V gene data show CDR1 as MGHRA and CDR2 as YSYEKL. CDR3 sequence: CASSQDWGQATNEKLFF. In nucleotides, the CDR3 is TGCGCCAGCAGCCAAGATTGGGGACAGGCAACTAATGAAAAACTGTTTTTT.

The table lists this clone with a few counts. The chain is built from TRBV25-1 and TRBJ2-5, with a possible D match to TRBD2 (5 bases). This CDR3 region has 15 residues. Trimming shortened V by 4 bases and J by 5 bases, and 17 bases separated the two germline ends. Germline assignment: CDR1 MGHDK and CDR2 SYGVNS. CDR3 in DNA: TGTGCCAGCAGTGCGCCGGGATTCGGTTTGGAGACCCAGTACTTC. Amino acid sequence: CASSAPGFGLETQYF.

The chain has TRBV28 and TRBJ1-5, with D possibly matching TRBD1 (6 bases). V was pared by 5 bases and J by 7 bases, with 18 bases between. Germline V gene sequence: CDR1 MDHEN, CDR2 SYDVKM. This CDR3 comprises 15 residues. CDR3 in DNA: TGTGCCAGCAGTGGGTCAGGGGTAACGAGGCAGCCCCAGCATTTT. Residues: CASSGSGVTRQPQHF.

This rearrangement joins TRBV30 to TRBJ2-3; 7 nucleotides agree with TRBD2. Germline V lookup: CDR1 GTSNPN, CDR2 SVGIG (reference sequence). This CDR3 is 14 amino acids long. After removal of 3 bases from V and 7 bases from J, the junction contained 10 bases not matched to a gene. The DNA for the CDR3 is TGTGCCTGGAGGGGAGGCGGGAGTAAAAATACGCAGTATTTT. This codes for CAWRGGGSKNTQYF.

This clone was counted a single time. The chain links TRBV4-1 to TRBJ2-1; 7 positions match TRBD2. This CDR3 spans 14 amino acids. The J segment lost 15 bases and the V segment lost 2 bases, leaving 13 bases of the junction unmatched. Germline V gives CDR1 MGHRA, CDR2 YSYEKL. CDR3 residues: CASSQTGQRGEGFF. CDR3 nucleotide sequence: TGCGCCAGCAGCCAAACAGGCCAGCGGGGAGAGGGGTTCTTC.

This clone was observed a few times. The V gene is TRBV6-1, the J gene TRBJ2-1; possibly TRBD1 for D (5 bases). Germline lookup yields CDR1 MNHNS and CDR2 SASEGT. V lost 6 bases and J lost 8, with 11 bases in between. CDR3 size: 12 residues. The CDR3 coding sequence is TGTGCCAGCAGGGCGGTAGGGGATGAGCAGTTCTTC. Translating it yields CASRAVGDEQFF.

This chain links TRBV7-9 with TRBJ2-2; D perhaps matches TRBD2 (6 bases). The CDR3 is 16 amino acids. The V gene lost 5 bases and the J gene lost 4 bases, with 17 bases spanning the gap. CDR1 and CDR2 from the germline V gene are SEHNR and FQNEAQ (reference sequence). Written as DNA, the CDR3 is TGTGCCAGCAGCCCCGCAGGGAGGATGAGCACCGGGGAGCTGTTTTTT. Its translation: CASSPAGRMSTGELFF.

The rearrangement uses TRBV21-1 and TRBJ2-5; TRBD2, the table's D call, lacks a check against the DNA. TRBV21-1 is an annotated pseudogene. CDR3 length: 21 residues. The CDR3 bases are TGTGCCAGCAGCAAAGCCGGGGAGGGCAGGGAGGAAGTTTGGGTCCAAGAGACCCAGTACTTC. Encoded protein: CASSKAGEGREEVWVQETQYF.

The V gene is TRBV10-2, the J gene TRBJ1-2; the D is unclear. The V end lost 0 bases, the J end lost 0 bases, and 5 bases lay between the germline ends. Germline CDR1 WSHSY, CDR2 SAAADI. This CDR3 comprises 14 residues. The CDR3 sequence is CASSESGANYGYTF. The CDR3 coding sequence is TGCGCCAGCAGTGAGTCGGGAGCTAACTATGGCTACACCTTC.

The chain employs TRBV27 and TRBJ2-7; 12 bases map to TRBD2. CDR1 and CDR2 from the germline V gene are MNHEY and SMNVEV (reference sequence). The V segment lost 6 bases and the J segment 3 bases; nucleotides outside the gene matches: 6. The CDR3 is 15 amino acids. The CDR3 spells CASRPTSGRLYEQYF. As DNA, the CDR3 is TGTGCCAGCAGGCCGACTAGCGGGAGACTCTACGAGCAGTACTTC.

The V gene is TRBV7-2, the J gene TRBJ2-3; D remains ambiguous. The CDR3 is made up of 14 amino acids. Germline CDR1 SGHTA, CDR2 FQGNSA. Trimming cost V 0 bases and J 3 bases, with 7 bases left between them. The CDR3 bases are TGTGCCAGCAGCTTAGCGCCTGGAACAGATACGCAGTATTTT. Amino acid sequence: CASSLAPGTDTQYF. Combining the CDR3 with reference TRBV7-2 and TRBJ2-3 gives the whole variable domain GAGVSQSPSNKVTEKGKDVELRCDPISGHTALYWYRQSLGQGLEFLIYFQGNSAPDKSGLPSDRFSAERTGGSVSTLTIQRTQQEDSAVYLCASSLAPGTDTQYFGPGTRLTVL.

This chain joins TRBV19 and TRBJ2-2, with D possibly TRBD1 on 6 matching bases. Germline V lookup: CDR1 LNHDA, CDR2 SQIVND (reference sequence). V was clipped by 7 bases and J by 6 bases, with 18 bases between them. This CDR3 has 15 amino acids. The CDR3 spells CASTGKDRLPGELFF. CDR3 nucleotides: TGTGCCAGTACAGGAAAAGACAGGTTACCCGGGGAGCTGTTTTTT.